This T cell receptor (beta chain) is drawn from a study of shared clonotypes between healthy human individuals. Positive CCR7 selection of CD45RO-negative cells yielded the naive CD8 cells, and terminally differentiated effector memory CD45RA+ cells were excluded. Germline V lookup: CDR1 LNHDA, CDR2 SQIVND (reference sequence). The CDR3 runs to 12 residues. V was shortened by 6 bases and J by 4 bases, with 9 bases between the two germline ends. The repertoire was sequenced with immunoSEQ multiplex PCR; TCRdb's copy has only in-frame clones and lacks some. The table includes about 2 million clones, about 95% detected once.

The sequencing input was naive CD8+ T cells sorted from blood. The chain has TRBV19 and TRBJ1-1; no reliable D call. The receptor was derived from a young man in good health. CDR3 loop: CASRRLSTEAFF. For the CDR3, the DNA is TGTGCCAGTAGGCGATTGAGCACTGAAGCTTTCTTT.